This TCR beta chain stems from a study of T cells in Graves' hyperthyroidism and ophthalmopathy. Study-level findings and limits: Among thyroid clonotypes expanded above 0.001, most also appeared in blood.

Patients affected by ophthalmopathy presented a Clinical Activity Score of at least 3, a NOSPECS grade of at least 4, and disease duration below 3 months. The CDR3 runs to 14 residues. Germline V gene lookup returns CDR1 DFQATT and CDR2 SNEGSKA (reference sequence). Deletions cut 3 bases from V and 10 bases from J, with 16 bases between. The TCR beta CDR3 regions underwent amplification using RNA transcripts as the source. RT-PCR in the first round (using the HTBI primer set) targeted the TCR CDR3. TCRdb independently ran MiXCR on the multiplex PCR reads; one entry per CDR3 protein. The sample includes 350,000 to 400,000 distinct CDR3 sequences, under 20% of them seen just once. This clonotype showed up many times. Its antigen is unidentified.

Material for sequencing was blood. The chain recombines TRBV20-1 with TRBJ1-6; D gene ambiguous. The receptor comes from a man aged 18 to 29 with Graves' ophthalmopathy. The CDR3 protein is CSARPGSPDSPLHF. In DNA form, the CDR3 reads TGCAGTGCTAGGCCGGGATCGCCAGACTCACCCCTCCACTTT.